The present T cell receptor beta chain was sequenced within a study of patients and donors after allogeneic stem cell transplantation. This clonotype showed up just a few times. Trimming removed 0 bases at V and 6 bases at J, with 11 bases between. CDR1 is LGHNA, CDR2 YNFKEQ, per germline. There are 14 residues in the CDR3. TCRdb processed the RT-PCR reads anew with MiXCR; each CDR3 protein has one entry. The table lists around 29,000 distinct CDR3 sequences, 30% to 40% of them singletons. Sequencing was performed on blood, either unsorted or a sorted T cell fraction (not recorded which). This sequence originates from a human donor who was either an allogeneic HSCT recipient or a stem cell or donor lymphocyte infusion donor (not recorded which). It is not recorded whose cells these are; they may come from a transplant donor. The chain is built from TRBV4-2 and TRBJ1-2, with D possibly matching TRBD1 (6 bases). This CDR3 is CASSQDEPGDGYTF. In nucleotides, the CDR3 is TGTGCCAGCAGCCAAGATGAGCCAGGGGATGGCTACACCTTC.